This T cell receptor (beta chain) was found in a study of T cell changes during pregnancy in multiple sclerosis. TCRdb keeps only in-frame clones here, not all; method: immunoSEQ multiplex PCR. Of about 69,000 clones listed, 85% to 95% are singletons. CDR1 and CDR2 (germline): SGHRS, YFSETQ. Trimming took 7 bases from V and 0 from J, leaving 12 bases between them. CDR3 length: 14 residues. This chain connects TRBV5-1 to TRBJ2-3; D unresolved. The TCR originated in a female donor in good health, enrolled as a control in a pregnancy study. The sample consisted of peripheral blood, taken in the third trimester of pregnancy. The CDR3 sequence: CASGTGSSTDTQYF. The CDR3 DNA sequence: TGCGCCAGCGGCACGGGTTCTAGCACAGATACGCAGTATTTT. Based on the CDR3 plus reference TRBV5-1 and TRBJ2-3, the full variable domain is KAGVTQTPRYLIKTRGQQVTLSCSPISGHRSVSWYQQTPGQGLQFLFEYFSETQRNKGNFPGRFSGRQFSNSRSEMNVSTLELGDSALYLCASGTGSSTDTQYFGPGTRLTVL.